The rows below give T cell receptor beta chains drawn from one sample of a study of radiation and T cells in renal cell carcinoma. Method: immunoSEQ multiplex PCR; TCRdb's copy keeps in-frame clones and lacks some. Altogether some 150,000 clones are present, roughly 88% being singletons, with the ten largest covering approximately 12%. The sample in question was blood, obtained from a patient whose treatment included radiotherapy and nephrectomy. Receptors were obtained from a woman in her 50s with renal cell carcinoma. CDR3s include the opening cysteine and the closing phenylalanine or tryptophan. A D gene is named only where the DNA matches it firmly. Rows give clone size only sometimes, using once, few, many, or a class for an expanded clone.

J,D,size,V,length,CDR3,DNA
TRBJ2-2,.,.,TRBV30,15,CAWSGLAGASGELFF,TGTGCCTGGAGTGGTCTGGCAGGGGCAAGCGGGGAGCTGTTTTTT
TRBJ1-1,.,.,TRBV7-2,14,CASSLVTGNTEAFF,TGTGCCAGCAGCTTAGTCACAGGAAACACTGAAGCTTTCTTT
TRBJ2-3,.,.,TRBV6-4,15,CASSDTGRGTDTQYF,TGTGCCAGCAGTGACACGGGACGGGGCACAGATACGCAGTATTTT
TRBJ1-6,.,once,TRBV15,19,CATIKYSRAKFFYNSPLHF,TGTGCCACCATTAAGTATTCCAGGGCGAAGTTTTTCTATAATTCACCCCTCCACTTT
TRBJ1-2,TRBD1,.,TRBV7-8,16,CASSLEKTGVHYGYTF,TGTGCCAGCAGCTTAGAAAAGACAGGGGTGCACTATGGCTACACCTTC
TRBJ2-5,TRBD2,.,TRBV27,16,CASSSWTSGGLETQYF,TGTGCCAGCAGTTCATGGACTAGCGGGGGGTTAGAGACCCAGTACTTC
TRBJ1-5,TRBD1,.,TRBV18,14,CASSRQGGYQPQHF,TGTGCCAGCTCCCGACAGGGGGGATATCAGCCCCAGCATTTT
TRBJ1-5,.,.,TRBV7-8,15,CASSFYRGQNQPQHF,TGTGCCAGCAGCTTCTATCGGGGGCAAAATCAGCCCCAGCATTTT
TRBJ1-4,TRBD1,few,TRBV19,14,CATMTGRTPEKLFF,TGTGCCACTATGACAGGGAGGACTCCAGAAAAACTGTTTTTT
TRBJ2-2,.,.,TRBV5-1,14,CASSLEANTGELFF,TGCGCCAGCAGCTTGGAGGCGAACACCGGGGAGCTGTTTTTT
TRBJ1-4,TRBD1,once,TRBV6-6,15,CASSPSGGTNEKLFF,TGTGCCAGCAGCCCCTCAGGGGGCACTAATGAAAAACTGTTTTTT
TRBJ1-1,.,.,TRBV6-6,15,CASSYSNRGATEAFF,TGTGCCAGCAGTTACTCGAATCGGGGGGCCACTGAAGCTTTCTTT
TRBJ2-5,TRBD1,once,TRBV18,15,CASSPRSTGRETQYF,TGTGCCAGCTCACCACGATCGACAGGGCGGGAGACCCAGTACTTC
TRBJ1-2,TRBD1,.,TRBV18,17,CASSPRQGRTMVYGYTF,TGTGCCAGCTCACCACGACAGGGACGGACGATGGTCTATGGCTACACCTTC
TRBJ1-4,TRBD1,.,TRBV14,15,CASSDTTGLGEKLFF,TGTGCCAGCAGCGACACGACAGGGTTGGGAGAAAAACTGTTTTTT
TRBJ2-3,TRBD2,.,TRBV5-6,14,CASSQYGGTDTQYF,TGTGCCAGCAGCCAGTACGGGGGGACAGATACGCAGTATTTT
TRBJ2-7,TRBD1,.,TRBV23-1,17,CASSLQVGQGAFGEQYF,TGCGCCAGCAGTCTCCAAGTGGGGCAGGGGGCTTTCGGAGAGCAGTACTTC
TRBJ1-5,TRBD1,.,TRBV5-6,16,CASSRRGTGGYQPQHF,TGTGCCAGCAGCCGCCGCGGGACAGGGGGCTATCAGCCCCAGCATTTT
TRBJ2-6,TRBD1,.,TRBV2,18,CASRRMGQGVPGANVLTF,TGTGCCAGCAGAAGGATGGGACAGGGTGTACCTGGGGCCAACGTCCTGACTTTC
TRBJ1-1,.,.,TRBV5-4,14,CASSLRGSGTEAFF,TGTGCCAGCAGCTTGAGAGGGAGTGGGACTGAAGCTTTCTTT
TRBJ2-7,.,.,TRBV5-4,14,CASSLASRGYEQYF,TGTGCCAGCAGCTTGGCCAGTCGTGGATACGAGCAGTACTTC
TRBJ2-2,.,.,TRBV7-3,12,CASSATSGELFF,TGTGCCAGCAGCGCAACATCCGGGGAGCTGTTTTTT
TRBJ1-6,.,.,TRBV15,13,CATAGANNSPLHF,TGTGCCACCGCTGGGGCCAATAATTCACCCCTCCACTTT
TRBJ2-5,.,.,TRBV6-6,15,CASSPSGDQGKTQYF,TGTGCCAGCAGCCCCTCCGGGGACCAGGGCAAGACCCAGTACTTC
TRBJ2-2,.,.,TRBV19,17,CASTDIKGGFNAGELFF,TGTGCCAGTACCGATATCAAAGGGGGATTCAACGCCGGGGAGCTGTTTTTT
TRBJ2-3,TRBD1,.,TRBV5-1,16,CASSLQFRGRTDTQYF,TGCGCCAGCAGCTTGCAGTTTAGGGGGCGCACAGATACGCAGTATTTT
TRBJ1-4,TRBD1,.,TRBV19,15,CASSIFEGADEKLFF,TGTGCCAGTAGTATATTTGAGGGGGCAGATGAAAAACTGTTTTTT
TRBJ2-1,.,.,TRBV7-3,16,CASSLRGTISYNEQFF,TGTGCCAGCAGCTTAAGGGGGACGATCTCCTACAATGAGCAGTTCTTC
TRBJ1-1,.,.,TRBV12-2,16,CASRLVMGQRNTEAFF,TGTGCAAGTCGCTTAGTGATGGGACAGCGGAACACTGAAGCTTTCTTT
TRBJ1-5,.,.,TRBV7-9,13,CASSFQGNQPQHF,TGTGCCAGCAGCTTCCAGGGTAATCAGCCCCAGCATTTT
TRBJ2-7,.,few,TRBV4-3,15,CASSRQQGGPGEQYF,TGCGCCAGCAGCCGCCAGCAAGGGGGGCCGGGAGAGCAGTACTTC
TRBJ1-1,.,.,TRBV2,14,CASSEQKGNTEAFF,TGTGCCAGCAGTGAACAGAAAGGTAACACTGAAGCTTTCTTT
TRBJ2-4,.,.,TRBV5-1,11,CASSNENIQYF,TGCGCCAGCTCGAACGAAAACATTCAGTACTTC
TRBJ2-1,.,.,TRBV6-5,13,CASSYSPGNEQFF,TGTGCCAGCAGTTACTCGCCGGGCAATGAGCAGTTCTTC
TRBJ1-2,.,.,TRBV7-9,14,CASSLLVGNSGYTF,TGTGCCAGCAGCTTATTGGTGGGGAATAGTGGCTACACCTTC
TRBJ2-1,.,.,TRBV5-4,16,CASSSFVKVSYNEQFF,TGTGCCAGCAGTTCTTTTGTTAAGGTCTCCTACAATGAGCAGTTCTTC
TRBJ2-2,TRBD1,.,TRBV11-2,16,CASSLTPDRATGELFF,TGTGCCAGCAGCTTAACCCCCGACAGGGCTACCGGGGAGCTGTTTTTT
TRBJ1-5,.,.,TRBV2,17,CASSDTFTYAGNQPQHF,TGTGCCAGCAGTGACACTTTCACCTACGCGGGCAATCAGCCCCAGCATTTT
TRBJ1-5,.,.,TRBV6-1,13,CASSEQPDQPQHF,TGTGCCAGCAGTGAACAGCCCGATCAGCCCCAGCATTTT
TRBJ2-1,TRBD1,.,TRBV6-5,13,CASSRTGRNEQFF,TGTGCCAGCAGCCGGACAGGGAGGAATGAGCAGTTCTTC
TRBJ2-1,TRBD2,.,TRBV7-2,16,CASSFAKGLAGYEQFF,TGTGCCAGCAGCTTCGCCAAGGGACTAGCGGGCTATGAGCAGTTCTTC
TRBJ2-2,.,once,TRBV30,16,CAWSVVGGWGTGELFF,TGTGCCTGGAGTGTAGTCGGGGGCTGGGGCACCGGGGAGCTGTTTTTT
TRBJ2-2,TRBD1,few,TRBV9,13,CASSDTGAGELFF,TGTGCCAGCAGCGATACAGGGGCCGGGGAGCTGTTTTTT
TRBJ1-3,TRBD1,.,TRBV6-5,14,CASSTQGQGNTIYF,TGTGCCAGCAGTACACAGGGACAGGGAAACACCATATATTTT
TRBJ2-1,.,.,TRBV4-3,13,CASSQELSNEQFF,TGCGCCAGCAGCCAAGAATTGTCCAATGAGCAGTTCTTC
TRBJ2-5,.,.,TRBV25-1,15,CASSDGLRNRETQYF,TGTGCCAGCAGTGACGGCCTGAGAAATCGGGAGACCCAGTACTTC
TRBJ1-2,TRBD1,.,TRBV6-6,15,CASRPTGEGNYGYTF,TGTGCCAGCAGACCCACAGGGGAGGGGAACTATGGCTACACCTTC
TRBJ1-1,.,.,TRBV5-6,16,CASSLGLEGSRTEAFF,TGTGCCAGCAGCTTGGGATTGGAAGGCAGTAGAACTGAAGCTTTCTTT
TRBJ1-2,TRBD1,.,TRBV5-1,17,CASSLWDRGKGLDGYTF,TGCGCCAGCAGCTTGTGGGACAGGGGGAAAGGGTTGGATGGCTACACCTTC
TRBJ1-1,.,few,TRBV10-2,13,CASRVDMNTEAFF,TGCGCCAGCAGAGTTGATATGAACACTGAAGCTTTCTTT
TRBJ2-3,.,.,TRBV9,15,CASSVASSTHGTQYF,TGTGCCAGCAGCGTAGCGTCTAGCACCCATGGTACGCAGTATTTT
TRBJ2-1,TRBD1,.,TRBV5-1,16,CASSFSGTGSYNEQFF,TGCGCCAGCAGCTTCTCCGGGACAGGCTCTTACAATGAGCAGTTCTTC
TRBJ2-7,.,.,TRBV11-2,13,CASRPDSRYEQYF,TGTGCCAGCAGGCCCGACTCCAGATACGAGCAGTACTTC
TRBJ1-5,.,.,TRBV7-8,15,CASSLSTGSNQPQHF,TGTGCCAGCAGCTTAAGTACAGGGTCAAATCAGCCCCAGCATTTT
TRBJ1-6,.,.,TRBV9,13,CASSVALNSPLHF,TGTGCCAGCAGCGTAGCTCTTAATTCACCCCTCCACTTT
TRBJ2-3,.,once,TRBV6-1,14,CASHRDWVTDTQYF,TGTGCCAGCCACCGGGACTGGGTAACAGATACGCAGTATTTT
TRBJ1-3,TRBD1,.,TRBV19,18,CASSKRQGTERPGNTIYF,TGTGCCAGTAGTAAGAGACAGGGCACCGAAAGGCCTGGAAACACCATATATTTT